Following are 28 T cell receptor beta chains from one sample sequenced in a study of beta chain features in type 1 diabetes. All of the isolated RNA was reverse transcribed, so expressed TCRB transcripts were sequenced. TCRdb keeps only in-frame clones here, not all; method: immunoSEQ multiplex PCR. Of hundreds of thousands of clones in the sample, about 14% were seen once. Sequencing was performed on naive CD4+ T cells from blood. The receptors were sampled from a young man in good health.

V and J are TRBV18 and TRBJ2-7; the D is unclear. Trimming removed 2 bases at V and 7 bases at J, with 15 bases between. The CDR3 has 14 amino acids. CDR1 is KGHSH, CDR2 LQKENI, per germline. CDR3 in amino acids: CASSPSSGVGEQYF. The CDR3 DNA reads TGTGCCAGCTCACCATCGTCAGGCGTAGGGGAGCAGTACTTC.

This clone was found a few times. V and J are TRBV4-3 and TRBJ2-1; unclear D gene. Germline V gene sequence: CDR1 LGHNA, CDR2 YSLEER. Trimming removed 0 bases at V and 6 bases at J, with 6 bases between. The CDR3 loop spans 13 amino acids. CDR3 loop: CASSQDSLNEQFF. The DNA for the CDR3 is TGCGCCAGCAGCCAAGATTCGCTCAATGAGCAGTTCTTC.

This chain joins TRBV10-3 and TRBJ1-6; 9 positions agree with TRBD1. This CDR3 region has 16 residues. Unmatched junction bases numbered 7, after V lost 0 bases and J lost 10 bases. Germline CDR1 ENHRY, CDR2 SYGVKD. CDR3 amino acids: CAISESGTGRGSPLHF. The CDR3 nucleotides read TGTGCCATCAGTGAGTCCGGGACAGGGAGGGGATCACCCCTCCACTTT.

The table lists this clone with a few counts. The chain combines TRBV7-9 with TRBJ2-1; 12 bases line up with TRBD1. Losses at the gene ends were 2 bases for V and 7 bases for J; bases not matched to a gene: 6. Germline CDR1 and CDR2: SEHNR and FQNEAQ (reference sequence). CDR3 length: 16 amino acids. CDR3: CASSLSGTGGINEQFF. CDR3 coding DNA: TGTGCCAGCAGCTTATCCGGGACAGGGGGCATTAATGAGCAGTTCTTC.

This clone was counted a few times. V is TRBV30 and J is TRBJ2-5; D gene ambiguous. The CDR3 contains 12 residues. Trimming took 2 bases from V and 3 from J, leaving 7 bases between them. Germline values: CDR1 GTSNPN, CDR2 SVGIG (reference sequence). The CDR3: CAWSYGKETQYF. CDR3 sequence (DNA): TGTGCCTGGAGTTATGGGAAAGAGACCCAGTACTTC.

This sequence joins TRBV5-1 and TRBJ2-5, with 7 bases identical to TRBD1. J was trimmed by 5 bases and V by 4 bases; bases with no gene match: 11. Germline values: CDR1 SGHRS, CDR2 YFSETQ. This CDR3 spans 15 amino acids. CDR3 loop: CASSRGGQVLETQYF. CDR3 sequence (DNA): TGCGCCAGCAGCAGAGGCGGACAGGTGCTGGAGACCCAGTACTTC.

The table lists this clone with a few counts. The V and J genes are TRBV7-9 and TRBJ2-1; D is unresolved. The V end was cut by 5 bases, the J end by 7 bases, with 15 bases between. Germline V lookup: CDR1 SEHNR, CDR2 FQNEAQ (reference sequence). The CDR3 extends over 14 amino acids. The CDR3, as DNA: TGTGCCAGCAGCACCCATGTAGGTTCGAATGAGCAGTTCTTC. It encodes CASSTHVGSNEQFF.

This clone was seen a few times. The chain is built from TRBV7-2 and TRBJ2-5; D may be TRBD1 (5 bases). Germline lookup yields CDR1 SGHTA and CDR2 FQGNSA. The CDR3 has 13 residues. The V and J ends lost 3 bases and 5 bases respectively, with 10 bases between them. CDR3: CASSLTVSETQYF. For the CDR3, the DNA is TGTGCCAGCAGCTTGACAGTCTCGGAGACCCAGTACTTC.

V is TRBV5-4 and J is TRBJ2-5; D ambiguous. The DNA end is more similar to TRBJ2-7, so the J call may be wrong. There are 14 residues in the CDR3. The germline V gene has CDR1 SGHNT and CDR2 YYREEE (reference sequence). Written as DNA, the CDR3 is TGTGCCAGCAGCTTGGACCGTCGAACCTACGAGCAGTACTTC. As protein: CASSLDRRTYEQYF.

This clone was recorded a few times. The genes are TRBV29-1 and TRBJ2-1; TRBD2 might be the D (6 bases). The germline V gene has CDR1 SQVTM and CDR2 ANQGSEA. V lost 1 base and J 4 bases, leaving 14 bases between the germline ends. The CDR3 runs to 15 residues. The CDR3 sequence is CSVEAGTSRYNEQFF. For the CDR3, the DNA is TGCAGCGTTGAAGCAGGAACTAGCCGATACAATGAGCAGTTCTTC.

The sample holds a few counts of this clone. The chain recombines TRBV4-1 with TRBJ2-3; D is possibly TRBD2 (7 bases). CDR3 length: 15 residues. CDR1 and CDR2 (germline): MGHRA, YSYEKL. V lost 4 bases and J lost 2, with 13 bases in between. The CDR3 reads CASSPFRGATDTQYF. The CDR3, as DNA: TGCGCCAGCAGCCCCTTTCGGGGGGCCACAGATACGCAGTATTTT.

There are a few counts of this clone. The chain carries TRBV11-2 and TRBJ2-1, with TRBD2 matching over 14 bases. Looked up from germline, CDR1 is SGHAT and CDR2 is FQNNGV. The CDR3 is made up of 15 amino acids. Trimming cost V 3 bases and J 8 bases; bases outside gene matches: 3. The CDR3 nucleotides are TGTGCCAGCAGCTTGACTAGCGGGGGGGCGCATGAGCAGTTCTTC. Its protein product is CASSLTSGGAHEQFF.

This clone has a handful of counts. The genes are TRBV27 and TRBJ2-7; perhaps TRBD1 as D (5 bases). In germline, CDR1 is MNHEY, CDR2 SMNVEV (reference sequence). Between the trimmed V and J ends, which lost 6 bases and 6 bases, there was a span of 15 bases. CDR3 size: 13 residues. CDR3 amino acids: CASSRAGSGEQYF. CDR3 DNA: TGTGCCAGCAGCCGTGCAGGGTCCGGCGAGCAGTACTTC.

This clone turned up a few times. The chain recombines TRBV7-9 with TRBJ2-3, with 9 bases aligning to TRBD1. From germline, CDR1 is SEHNR and CDR2 FQNEAQ (reference sequence). J was trimmed by 4 bases and V by 4 bases; bases with no gene match: 3. There are 14 residues in the CDR3. The CDR3 coding sequence is TGTGCCAGCAGCTCGGACAGGGGCGCAGATACGCAGTATTTT. This sequence encodes CASSSDRGADTQYF. The variable domain in full, completed from reference TRBV7-9 and TRBJ2-3, reads DTGVSQNPRHKITKRGQNVTFRCDPISEHNRLYWYRQTLGQGPEFLTYFQNEAQLEKSRLLSDRFSAERPKGSFSTLEIQRTEQGDSAMYLCASSSDRGADTQYFGPGTRLTVL.

This clone was seen a handful of times. The chain employs TRBV9 and TRBJ2-5, with 7 bases fitting TRBD1. This CDR3 comprises 14 residues. V shed 3 bases and J 4 bases; nucleotides not matched to a gene: 6. CDR1 SGDLS and CDR2 YYNGEE come from the germline V gene. The CDR3 sequence: CASSEGQAVETQYF. The DNA of the CDR3 is TGTGCCAGCAGCGAAGGACAGGCGGTAGAGACCCAGTACTTC.

A few counts support this clone. J is TRBJ1-2 and V is TRBV29-1; no clear D. Deletions cut 2 bases from V and 4 bases from J, with 5 bases between. This CDR3 is 11 amino acids long. Germline lookup yields CDR1 SQVTM and CDR2 ANQGSEA. The CDR3, as DNA: TGCAGCGTTGAACAGCTCTATGGCTACACCTTC. Its protein product is CSVEQLYGYTF.

The chain is built from TRBV2 and TRBJ2-3, with TRBD2 as a possible D gene (6 bases). V gave up 5 bases and J gave up 2 bases, with 17 bases separating them. CDR1 SNHLY and CDR2 FYNNEI come from the germline V gene. The CDR3 is 16 residues long. This CDR3 reads CASSLLGLHLTDTQYF. The CDR3 nucleotides read TGTGCCAGCAGTCTATTGGGACTTCACCTCACAGATACGCAGTATTTT.

This clone was counted a few times. V gene TRBV6-1 combines with J gene TRBJ2-2, with D hard to call. This CDR3 has 13 amino acids. CDR1 and CDR2 from the germline V gene are MNHNS and SASEGT. V lost 3 bases to trimming and J lost 1 base, with 3 bases between them. The chain's CDR3 is CASSELNTGELFF. The DNA for the CDR3 is TGTGCCAGCAGTGAGTTGAACACCGGGGAGCTGTTTTTT.

The V call is TRBV4-1, the J call TRBJ2-3; maybe TRBD2 (5 bases). Trimming cost V 1 base and J 8 bases, with 13 bases left between them. The CDR3 has 14 residues. The V gene's germline CDR1 is MGHRA and CDR2 YSYEKL. The CDR3 is CASSQAAGVSTQYF. The CDR3 nucleotides are TGCGCCAGCAGCCAAGCCGCCGGGGTTTCTACGCAGTATTTT.

This sequence joins TRBV14 and TRBJ1-4, with D maybe TRBD1 (5 bases). CDR3 length: 15 residues. Germline CDR1 reads SGHDN; CDR2 reads FVKESK. V lost 1 base to trimming and J lost 5 bases, with 11 bases between them. The DNA for the CDR3 is TGTGCCAGCAGCCAAGCCAGGGCAAGGAATGAAAAACTGTTTTTT. It is translated as CASSQARARNEKLFF.

This chain connects TRBV7-2 to TRBJ2-3; D not certain. V was shortened by 4 bases and J by 5 bases, with 10 bases between the two germline ends. Germline CDR1 is SGHTA and CDR2 is FQGNSA. The CDR3 is made up of 13 amino acids. DNA of the CDR3: TGTGCCAGCAGCTCCCCCTTGCAAGATACGCAGTATTTT. Protein sequence: CASSSPLQDTQYF.

The chain has TRBV25-1 and TRBJ1-2; no clear D gene. This CDR3 region has 12 residues. Germline CDR1 MGHDK, CDR2 SYGVNS. Trimming removed 1 base from V and 6 bases from J, with 6 bases in between. The CDR3 reads CASSESTNGYTF. CDR3 bases: TGTGCCAGCAGTGAATCAACCAATGGCTACACCTTC.

The J gene is TRBJ1-2, the V gene TRBV10-3, with 7 bases identical to TRBD1. In germline, CDR1 is ENHRY, CDR2 SYGVKD. CDR3 length: 12 amino acids. Trimming took 4 bases from V and 13 from J; bases not matched to a gene: 9. CDR3 sequence reads: CAISAAGQSITF. Here the CDR3 DNA reads TGTGCCATCAGTGCCGCGGGACAGAGTATCACCTTC.

This clone was picked up a small number of times. The genes are TRBV4-1 and TRBJ2-3; TRBD1 matches at 10 bases. Germline CDR1 MGHRA, CDR2 YSYEKL. The CDR3 contains 13 residues. The trim removed 10 bases at V and 1 base at J, leaving 2 bases unmatched. The chain's CDR3 is CATGTGGTDTQYF. The DNA of the CDR3 is TGCGCCACAGGGACAGGGGGCACAGATACGCAGTATTTT.

This clone was recorded many times. The rearrangement uses TRBV21-1 and TRBJ2-7; the DNA was not compared with TRBD2, the D call given in the table. TRBV21-1 represents a pseudogene. CDR3 length: 16 residues. The CDR3 is CASSKVGQTSSYEQYV. CDR3 nucleotide sequence: TGTGCCAGCAGCAAAGTAGGACAGACTAGCTCCTACGAGCAGTACGTC.

The chain carries TRBV7-6 and TRBJ1-4; the D is unclear. Germline assignment: CDR1 SGHVS and CDR2 FNYEAQ. V was pared by 5 bases and J by 3 bases, with 7 bases between. The CDR3 has 13 residues. The CDR3 here is CASSQLSNEKLFF. In nucleotides, the CDR3 is TGTGCCAGCAGCCAGCTGTCTAATGAAAAACTGTTTTTT.

This clone was found a few times. This sequence joins TRBV7-8 and TRBJ2-7, with D uncertain. The CDR3 length is 17 residues. V was pared by 0 bases and J by 4 bases, with 19 bases between. CDR1 is SGHVS, CDR2 FQNEAQ, per germline. The DNA for the CDR3 is TGTGCCAGCAGCTTAGCGGCTGGTGGCGCCAGTGCGTACGAGCAGTACTTC. The encoded protein is CASSLAAGGASAYEQYF.

The chain is built from TRBV5-4 and TRBJ2-3; 8 nucleotides line up with TRBD2. The V segment lost 10 bases and the J segment 0 bases; nucleotides outside the gene matches: 10. The germline V gene has CDR1 SGHNT and CDR2 YYREEE (reference sequence). The CDR3 has 15 amino acids. The CDR3 region is CAFMRAGGSTDTQYF. CDR3 in DNA: TGTGCCTTCATGAGGGCGGGAGGAAGCACAGATACGCAGTATTTT.